This T cell receptor (beta chain) derives from a study of CD8+CD57+ T cells in acquired aplastic anemia (dated by TCRdb to about 2018). Study-wide context: On average, sorted CD4+ and CD8+ cells yielded approximately 3 ug of extracted DNA, with a range of about 0.17 to 27.4 ug. An average of approximately 10 million reads for CD4+ cells and roughly 11 million reads for CD8+ cells was obtained from healthy donor samples.

Points the paper makes about the study in general: Roughly 29 CD8+ CDR3 sequences were shared between patients and controls but appeared highly expressed in patients and within their immunodominant clones. Between patients and healthy controls, no significant difference in CD8+ Simpson's diversity was found (P=0.060).

TCR beta VDJ combination and CDR3 sequence profiling used genomic DNA as the template. TCR repertoire sequencing was run on an Illumina HiSeq 2000. From the authors' description of their analysis: TRBV/TRBJ rearrangement plots, CDR3 size and DJ length profiles, and Simpson's diversity index were used to evaluate the repertoires. The most abundant DNA sequence in the deep sequencing data was taken as the immunodominant clone. CDR3 amino acid sequences were checked for sharing across subjects and were also compared against the VDJdb database and published repertoires. The raw public reads went through TCRdb reprocessing: fastp at Q25, MiXCR clone calling, in-frame beta chains kept. Every CDR3 protein is listed once, alongside the most common genes and DNA of its rows. These V and J calls derive from TCRdb rather than the authors' analysis. The sample contains roughly 420,000 distinct CDR3 sequences, about 70% of them found a single time. Together, the top ten hold less than 4% of the sample.

From the cysteine up to the phenylalanine, the CDR3 has a length of 14 residues. The read is trimmed to its CDR3 DNA, 42 bases read in frame from base 1. On this clonotype itself: What antigen it recognizes has not been identified. At one end the junction does not follow the germline gene, possibly because of a read error.

In this study, sorted CD4+ and CD8+ T cells from the blood of healthy subjects and of severe aplastic anemia patients had their TCR repertoires deep-sequenced. Ficoll-Paque density gradient centrifugation was used to isolate peripheral blood mononuclear cells. Before DNA was extracted, CD4+ and CD8+ T cells were sorted using either FACS or magnetic beads. The specimen was sorted CD4+, CD8+, or CD8+CD57+ T cells (not recorded which) from PBMCs. This clonotype originated in a human donor in good health, serving as a control. The chain joins TRBV12-3 or TRBV12-4 to TRBJ2-7; the D gene is perhaps TRBD1 or TRBD2, as each covers 7 bases. In nucleotide form, the sequence is TGCGCCAGCCGACCGGGGGGACAGTACTACGAGCAGTACTTC. It specifies CASRPGGQYYEQYF.